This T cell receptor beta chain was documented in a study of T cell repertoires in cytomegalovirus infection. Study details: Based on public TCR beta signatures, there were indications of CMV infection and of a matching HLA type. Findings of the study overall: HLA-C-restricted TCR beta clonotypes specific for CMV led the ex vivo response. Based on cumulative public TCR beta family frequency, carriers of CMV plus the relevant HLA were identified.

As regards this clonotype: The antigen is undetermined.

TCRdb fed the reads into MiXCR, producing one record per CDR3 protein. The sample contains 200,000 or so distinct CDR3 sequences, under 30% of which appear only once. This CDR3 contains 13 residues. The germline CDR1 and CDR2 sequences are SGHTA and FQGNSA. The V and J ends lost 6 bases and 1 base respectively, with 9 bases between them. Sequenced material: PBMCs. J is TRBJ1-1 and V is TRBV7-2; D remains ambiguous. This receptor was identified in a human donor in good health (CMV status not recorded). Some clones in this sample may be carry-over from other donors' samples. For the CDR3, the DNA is TGTGCCAGCAGTTCCCGACAGAACACTGAAGCTTTCTTT. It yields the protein CASSSRQNTEAFF.